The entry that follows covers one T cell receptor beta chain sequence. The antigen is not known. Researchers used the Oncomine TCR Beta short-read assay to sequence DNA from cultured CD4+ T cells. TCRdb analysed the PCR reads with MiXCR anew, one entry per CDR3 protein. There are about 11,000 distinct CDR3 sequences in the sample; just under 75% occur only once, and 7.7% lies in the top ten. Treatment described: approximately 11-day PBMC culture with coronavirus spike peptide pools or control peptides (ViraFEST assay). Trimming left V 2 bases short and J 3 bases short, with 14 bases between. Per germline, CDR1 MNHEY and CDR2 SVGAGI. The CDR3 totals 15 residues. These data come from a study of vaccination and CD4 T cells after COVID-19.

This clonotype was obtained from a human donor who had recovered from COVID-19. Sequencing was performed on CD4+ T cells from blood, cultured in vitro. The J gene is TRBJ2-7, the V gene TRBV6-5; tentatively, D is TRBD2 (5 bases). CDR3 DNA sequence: TGTGCCAGCAGTTACACTAGTGGCTTCGACTACGAGCAGTACTTC. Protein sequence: CASSYTSGFDYEQYF.